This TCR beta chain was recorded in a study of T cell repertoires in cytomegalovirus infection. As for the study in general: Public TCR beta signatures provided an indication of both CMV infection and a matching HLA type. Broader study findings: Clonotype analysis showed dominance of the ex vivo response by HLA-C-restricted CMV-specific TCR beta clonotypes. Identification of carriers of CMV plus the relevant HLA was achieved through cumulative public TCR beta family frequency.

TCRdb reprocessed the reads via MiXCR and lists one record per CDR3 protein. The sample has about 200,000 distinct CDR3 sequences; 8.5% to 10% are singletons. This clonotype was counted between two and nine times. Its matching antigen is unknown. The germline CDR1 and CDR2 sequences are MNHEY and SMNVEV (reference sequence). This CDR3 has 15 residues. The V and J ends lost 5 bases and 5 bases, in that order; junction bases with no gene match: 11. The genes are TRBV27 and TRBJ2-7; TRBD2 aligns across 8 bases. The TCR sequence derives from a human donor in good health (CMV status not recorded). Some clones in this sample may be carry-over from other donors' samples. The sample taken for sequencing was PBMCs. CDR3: CASSLRLATGNEQYF. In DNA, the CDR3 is TGTGCCAGCAGTCTCCGACTAGCGACGGGTAACGAGCAGTACTTC.